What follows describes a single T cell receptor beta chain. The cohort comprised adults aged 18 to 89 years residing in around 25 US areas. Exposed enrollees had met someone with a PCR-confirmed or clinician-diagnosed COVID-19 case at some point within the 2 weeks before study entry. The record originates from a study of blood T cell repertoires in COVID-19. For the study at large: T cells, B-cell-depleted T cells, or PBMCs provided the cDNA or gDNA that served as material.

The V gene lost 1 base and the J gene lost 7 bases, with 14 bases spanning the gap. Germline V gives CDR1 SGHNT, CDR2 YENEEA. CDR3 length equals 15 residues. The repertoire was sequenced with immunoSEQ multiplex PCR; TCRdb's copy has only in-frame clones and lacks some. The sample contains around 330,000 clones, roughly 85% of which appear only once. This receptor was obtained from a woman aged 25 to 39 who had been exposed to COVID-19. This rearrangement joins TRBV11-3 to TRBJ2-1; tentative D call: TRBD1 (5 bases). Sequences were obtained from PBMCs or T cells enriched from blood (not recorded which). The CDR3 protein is CASSLAGNLGNEQFF. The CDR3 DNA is TGTGCCAGCAGCTTAGCAGGGAACCTGGGGAATGAGCAGTTCTTC.